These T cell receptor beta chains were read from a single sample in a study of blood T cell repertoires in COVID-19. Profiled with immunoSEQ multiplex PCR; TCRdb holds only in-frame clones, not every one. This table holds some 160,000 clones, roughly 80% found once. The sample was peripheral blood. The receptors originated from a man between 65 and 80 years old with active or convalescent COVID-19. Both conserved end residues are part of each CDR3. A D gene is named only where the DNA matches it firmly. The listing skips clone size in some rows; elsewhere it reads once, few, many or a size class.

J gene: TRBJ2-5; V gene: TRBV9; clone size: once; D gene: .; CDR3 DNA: TGTGCCAGCAGCGCCGGGATCCTCAGGTGGGAGACCCAGTACTTC; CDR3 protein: CASSAGILRWETQYF
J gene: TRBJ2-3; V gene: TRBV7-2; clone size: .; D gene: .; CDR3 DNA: TGTGCCAGCAGCTTAGCGGGAGGCTGGAATACGCAGTATTTT; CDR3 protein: CASSLAGGWNTQYF
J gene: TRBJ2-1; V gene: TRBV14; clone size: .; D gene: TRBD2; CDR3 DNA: TGTGCCAGCAGCCACTCTCCCTTGACTAGCGGGAAGGGTGAGCAGTTCTTC; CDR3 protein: CASSHSPLTSGKGEQFF
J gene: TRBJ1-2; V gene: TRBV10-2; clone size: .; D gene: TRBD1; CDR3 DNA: TGCGCCAGCAGTGACACAGGGGGCGGGTATGGCTACACCTTC; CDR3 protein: CASSDTGGGYGYTF
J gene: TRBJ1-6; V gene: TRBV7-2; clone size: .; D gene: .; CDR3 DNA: TGTGCCAGCAGCTCCTTCCGGAGCTCCTATAATTCACCCCTCCACTTT; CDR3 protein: CASSSFRSSYNSPLHF
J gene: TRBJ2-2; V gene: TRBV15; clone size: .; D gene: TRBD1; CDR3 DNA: TGTGCCACCAGCAGAGCCCACTCCGGGACAGGGTTAACCGGGGAGCTGTTTTTT; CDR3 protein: CATSRAHSGTGLTGELFF
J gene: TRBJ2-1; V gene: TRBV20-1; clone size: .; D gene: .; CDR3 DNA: TGCAGTGGGGCCGAAAACAATGAGCAGTTCTTC; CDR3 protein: CSGAENNEQFF
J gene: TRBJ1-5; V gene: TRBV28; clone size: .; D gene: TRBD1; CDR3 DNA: TGTGCCAGCAGTCTACCAGGACAGGGGGCGAATCAGCCCCAGCATTTT; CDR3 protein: CASSLPGQGANQPQHF
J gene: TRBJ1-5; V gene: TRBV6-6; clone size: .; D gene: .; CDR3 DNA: TGTGCCAGCAGTTACTCGACAGGTACTCAGCCCCAGCATTTT; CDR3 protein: CASSYSTGTQPQHF
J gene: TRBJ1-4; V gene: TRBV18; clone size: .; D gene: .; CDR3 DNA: TGTGCCAGCTCACCTAGGGGCAGGGCTAATGAAAAACTGTTTTTT; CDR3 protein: CASSPRGRANEKLFF
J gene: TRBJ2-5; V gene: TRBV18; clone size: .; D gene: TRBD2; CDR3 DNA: TGTGCCAGCTCACCCGCAACTAGCGGGCGGTCTCAAGAGACCCAGTACTTC; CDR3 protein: CASSPATSGRSQETQYF
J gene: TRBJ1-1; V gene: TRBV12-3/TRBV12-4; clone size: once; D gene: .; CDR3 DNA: TGTGCCAGCAGTTTTAGGAGCACTGAAGCTTTCTTT; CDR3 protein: CASSFRSTEAFF
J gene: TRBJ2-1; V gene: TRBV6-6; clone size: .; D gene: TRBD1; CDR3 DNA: TGTGCCAGCAGACCGACAGGGGAAGGTGAGCAGTTCTTC; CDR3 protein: CASRPTGEGEQFF
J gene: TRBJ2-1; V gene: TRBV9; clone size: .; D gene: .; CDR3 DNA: TGTGCCAGCAGCAAAGGGGGACTTCCCCGCGGGAGTGAGCAGTTCTTC; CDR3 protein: CASSKGGLPRGSEQFF
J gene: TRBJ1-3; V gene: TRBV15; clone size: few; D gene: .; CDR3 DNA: TGTGCCACCAGCAGCAACATTGAAAACTCTGGAAACACCATATATTTT; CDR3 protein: CATSSNIENSGNTIYF
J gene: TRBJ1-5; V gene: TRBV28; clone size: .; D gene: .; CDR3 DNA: TGTGCCAGCAGTCCGACAGAAGGGAGCAATCAGCCCCAGCATTTT; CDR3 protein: CASSPTEGSNQPQHF
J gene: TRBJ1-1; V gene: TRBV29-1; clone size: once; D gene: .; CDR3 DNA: TGCAGCGGCGGGGGCACCGAGGCTTTCTTT; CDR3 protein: CSGGGTEAFF
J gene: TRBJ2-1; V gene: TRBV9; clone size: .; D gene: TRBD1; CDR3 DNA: TGTGCCAGCAGCGTAGAGGGGACAGACTACAATGAGCAGTTCTTC; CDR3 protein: CASSVEGTDYNEQFF
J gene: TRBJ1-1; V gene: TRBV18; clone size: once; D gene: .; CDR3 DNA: TGTGCCAGCTCACCAAACAGACAGAACACTGAAGCTTTCTTT; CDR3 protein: CASSPNRQNTEAFF
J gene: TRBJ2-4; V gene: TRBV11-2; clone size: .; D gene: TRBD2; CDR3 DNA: TGTGCCAGCAGCCCCCGCGGGGGTTTAGCCAAAAACATTCAGTACTTC; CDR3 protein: CASSPRGGLAKNIQYF
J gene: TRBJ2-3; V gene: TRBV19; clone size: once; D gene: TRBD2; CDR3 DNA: TGTGCCAGTAGTATAGAAGCGCTAGCGGGAGGGTTCACAGATACGCAGTATTTT; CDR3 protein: CASSIEALAGGFTDTQYF
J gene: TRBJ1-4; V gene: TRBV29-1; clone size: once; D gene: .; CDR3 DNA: TGCAGCGTTCTCCCGACAGATGGTAATGAAAAACTGTTTTTT; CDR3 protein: CSVLPTDGNEKLFF
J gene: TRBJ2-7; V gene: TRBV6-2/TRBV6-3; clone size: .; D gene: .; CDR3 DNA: TGTGCCAGCAGTTCCCTCGGACAGACCTACGAGCAGTACTTC; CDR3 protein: CASSSLGQTYEQYF
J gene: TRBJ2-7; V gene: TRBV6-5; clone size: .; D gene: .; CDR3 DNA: TGTGCCAGCAGAATCACAGGAGCACCTAGCGAGCAGTACTTC; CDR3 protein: CASRITGAPSEQYF
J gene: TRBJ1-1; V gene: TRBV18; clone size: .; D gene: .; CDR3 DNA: TGTGCCAGCTCACCACCCGGGAGACGGAACACTGAAGCTTTCTTT; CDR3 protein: CASSPPGRRNTEAFF
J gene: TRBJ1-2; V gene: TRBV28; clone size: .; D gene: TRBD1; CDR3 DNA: TGTGCCAGCAGTTCCCCGGGGCCGGGACAGGGGGTTACTAACTATGGCTACACCTTC; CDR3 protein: CASSSPGPGQGVTNYGYTF
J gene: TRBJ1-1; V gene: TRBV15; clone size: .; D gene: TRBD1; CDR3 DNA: TGTGCCACCAGCATTGGACAGGGGGGGAACACTGAAGCTTTCTTT; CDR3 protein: CATSIGQGGNTEAFF
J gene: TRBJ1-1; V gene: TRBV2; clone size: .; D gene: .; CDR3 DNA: TGTGCCAGCAGTGAAGGGGCAGGCACTGAAGCTTTCTTT; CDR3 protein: CASSEGAGTEAFF
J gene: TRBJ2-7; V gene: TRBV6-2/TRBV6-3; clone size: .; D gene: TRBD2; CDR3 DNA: TGTGCCAGCAGTCCCGGGGTAGCGGGAGGACGCGGACGCAACGAGCAGTACTTC; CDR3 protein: CASSPGVAGGRGRNEQYF
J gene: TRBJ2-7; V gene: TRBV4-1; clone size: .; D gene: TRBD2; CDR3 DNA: TGCGCCAGCAGCCAAACACTAGCGGGAATCCTCTACGAGCAGTACTTC; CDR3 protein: CASSQTLAGILYEQYF
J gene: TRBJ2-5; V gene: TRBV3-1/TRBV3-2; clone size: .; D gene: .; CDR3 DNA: TGTGCCAGCAGCCAAGAGCCGGACCAAGAGACCCAGTACTTC; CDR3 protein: CASSQEPDQETQYF
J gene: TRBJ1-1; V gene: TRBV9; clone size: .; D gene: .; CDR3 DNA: TGTGCCAGCAGCGTCGAACAGTGGGACACTGAAGCTTTCTTT; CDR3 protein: CASSVEQWDTEAFF
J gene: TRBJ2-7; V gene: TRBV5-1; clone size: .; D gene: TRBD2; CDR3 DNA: TGCGCCAGCAGCTGGACTAGCGGGAGTTACGAGCAGTACTTC; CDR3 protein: CASSWTSGSYEQYF
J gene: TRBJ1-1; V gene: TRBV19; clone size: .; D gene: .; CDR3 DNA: TGTGCCAGTAGCCTCCCTAGGAACACTGAAGCTTTCTTT; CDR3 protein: CASSLPRNTEAFF
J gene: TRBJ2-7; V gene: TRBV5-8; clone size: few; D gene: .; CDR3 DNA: TGTGCCAGCAGCTTAGGAGTCGCCTACGAGCAGTACTTC; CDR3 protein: CASSLGVAYEQYF
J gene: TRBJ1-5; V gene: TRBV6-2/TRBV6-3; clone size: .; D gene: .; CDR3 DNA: TGTGCCAGCAGTACAACGATTCAGCCCCAGCATTTT; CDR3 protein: CASSTTIQPQHF
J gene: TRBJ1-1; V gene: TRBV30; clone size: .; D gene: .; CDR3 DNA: TGTGCCACCCGGACAGCCCGGATGAGAGGAGACACTGAAGCTTTCTTT; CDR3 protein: CATRTARMRGDTEAFF
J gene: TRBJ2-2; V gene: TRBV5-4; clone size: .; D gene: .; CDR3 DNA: TGTGCCAGCAGCTTGGCTAGTGAAGTCGGGGAGCTGTTTTTT; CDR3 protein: CASSLASEVGELFF
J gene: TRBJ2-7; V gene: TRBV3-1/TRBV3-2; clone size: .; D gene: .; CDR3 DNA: TGTGCCAGCAGCCACGATGCAGGGGTAGCCGGTGTATACGAGCAGTACTTC; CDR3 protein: CASSHDAGVAGVYEQYF
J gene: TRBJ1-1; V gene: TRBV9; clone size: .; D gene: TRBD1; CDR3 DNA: TGTGCCAGCAGCGCTAGGGGACAGGGGAGTGACACTGAAGCTTTCTTT; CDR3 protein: CASSARGQGSDTEAFF
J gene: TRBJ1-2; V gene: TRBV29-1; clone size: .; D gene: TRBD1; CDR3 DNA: TGCAGCGTTGAACCGACAGGGGCTGGGTACTATGGCTACACCTTC; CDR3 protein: CSVEPTGAGYYGYTF
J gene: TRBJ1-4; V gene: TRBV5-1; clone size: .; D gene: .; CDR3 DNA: TGCGCCAGCACTCCAGATGGTAGGGGGACGGATGAAAAACTGTTTTTT; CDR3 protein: CASTPDGRGTDEKLFF
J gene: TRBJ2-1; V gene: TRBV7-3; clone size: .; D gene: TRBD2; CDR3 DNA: TGTGCCAGCAGAAAAGGGGTAGCGGGGTACAATGAGCAGTTCTTC; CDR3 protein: CASRKGVAGYNEQFF
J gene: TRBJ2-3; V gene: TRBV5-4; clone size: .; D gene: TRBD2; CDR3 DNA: TGTGCCAGCAGCCGGACTAGCGGGAGTCCAGATACGCAGTATTTT; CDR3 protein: CASSRTSGSPDTQYF
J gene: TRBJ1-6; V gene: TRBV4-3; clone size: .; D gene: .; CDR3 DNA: TGCGCCAGCAGCCAAGGGGCAGCGGGATCCTTGAATTCACCCCTCCACTTT; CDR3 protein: CASSQGAAGSLNSPLHF
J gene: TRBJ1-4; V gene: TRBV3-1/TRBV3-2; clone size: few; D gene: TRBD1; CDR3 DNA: TGTGCCAGCAGCCCGGACAGGGGGGCTGGCGGACTGTTTTTT; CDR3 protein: CASSPDRGAGGLFF
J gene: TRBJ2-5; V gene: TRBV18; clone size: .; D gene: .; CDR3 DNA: TGTGCCAGCTCACCCCAAACAGGACCCCAAGAGACCCAGTACTTC; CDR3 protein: CASSPQTGPQETQYF
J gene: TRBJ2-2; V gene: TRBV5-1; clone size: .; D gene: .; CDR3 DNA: TGCGCCAGCAGCCCGGGACATGCCGACACCGGGGAGCTGTTTTTT; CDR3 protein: CASSPGHADTGELFF
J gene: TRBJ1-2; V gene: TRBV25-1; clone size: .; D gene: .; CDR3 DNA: TGTGCCAGCAGTGATTGGGTAGAGGGCCGGGCCTATGGCTACACCTTC; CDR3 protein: CASSDWVEGRAYGYTF
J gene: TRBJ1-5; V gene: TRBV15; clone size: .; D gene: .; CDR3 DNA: TGTGCCACCAGCAGAGACAGGGAGGTGCGGCCCCAGCATTTT; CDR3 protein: CATSRDREVRPQHF
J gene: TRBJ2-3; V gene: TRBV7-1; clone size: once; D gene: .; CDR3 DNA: TGTGCCAGCAGCTCCCCAAAAGACAGGGGGATAGGGACTAGCGCTCTTTTTAGCACAGATACGCAGTATTTT; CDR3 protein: CASSSPKDRGIGTSALFSTDTQYF
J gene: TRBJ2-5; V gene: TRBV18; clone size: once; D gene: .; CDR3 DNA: TGTGCCAGCTCACCCCGACAGGCTAGGGGTAAGGTTGAGACCCAGTACTTC; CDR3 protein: CASSPRQARGKVETQYF
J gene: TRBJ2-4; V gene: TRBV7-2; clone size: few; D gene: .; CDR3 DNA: TGTGCCAGCAGCTTAGGGGGCCTATCACTCACCAAAAACATTCAGTACTTC; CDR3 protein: CASSLGGLSLTKNIQYF
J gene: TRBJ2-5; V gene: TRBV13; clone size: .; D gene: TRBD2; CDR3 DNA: TGTGCCAGCAGCTTAGGGTGGACTAGCGGACTAGGGCCGGCCCAGTACTTC; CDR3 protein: CASSLGWTSGLGPAQYF